This TCR beta chain was captured by sequencing in a study of beta chain features in type 1 diabetes (dated by TCRdb to the late 2010s). In terms of the full investigation: No differences in mean age, gender distribution, total cell number or subset yield were found between patients and healthy donors. In the study, TCRB repertoires of sorted circulating CD4+ T cell subsets from recently diagnosed type 1 diabetes patients were compared with those of matched healthy donors. Regulatory and stem cell-like memory subsets were obtained from only 8 patients and roughly 8 healthy donors, while naive and central memory subsets were obtained from all 30 or so donors. A total of around 110,000,000 sorted cells were examined across all samples, and a strong correlation was observed between cell number per subset and RNA yield.

Results the study describes overall, beyond this receptor: PCR might favor shorter templates, but patient and control samples were amplified and corrected together, so any skew would affect both groups equally. Naive, central memory and regulatory TCRB repertoires appeared more similar among patients than among healthy donors. At VDJ recombination sites, patients with type 1 diabetes made fewer insertions and deleted more nucleotides, a pattern implying thymic rearrangement abnormalities. Because small numbers of individuals were included in the HLA sub-analyses, any influence of HLA type on TCRB rearrangement was left unresolved. In all four CD4+ subsets, TCRB CDR3 length was moderately but significantly shorter in type 1 diabetes patients. Because cDNA was sequenced instead of genomic DNA, highly expressing activated cells could be over-represented, though the groups showed no difference in activation or CD3 levels.

V is cut back by 4 bases and J by 6 bases, with 7 bases in the junction unmatched. Per the germline V gene, LGHNA is the CDR1 and YSLEER is the CDR2. The CDR3 goes from the cysteine to the phenylalanine over 16 residues. This entry keeps only the CDR3 DNA: 48 bases, framed from base 1. From each donor, a single peripheral blood sample of 100 to 150 mL on average was drawn into heparinised tubes. A BD FACSAria II was used to sort naive, central memory, regulatory and stem cell-like memory CD4+ T cells with a panel that included CD45RO, CCR7, CD25, CD127, CD95 and CD27. Purity was above 95% for every sorted population. Right away, PBMCs were isolated by Lymphoprep density gradient centrifugation and were stained directly, with no culture step. So that batch effects would be minimized, each experiment stained and sorted samples in pairs, pairing one healthy donor with one patient. A remark on this clone: What this receptor recognizes is not known. The input lacks base qualities; no much larger clone sits a single base away.

The entire amount of isolated RNA was reverse transcribed using the High Capacity cDNA Reverse Transcription Kit, so the sequenced TCRB transcripts were expressed ones. Deep immunoSEQ sequencing was performed on naive, central memory and regulatory T cell samples, with an average of around 3.5 million total reads per sample. Sorted cells were lysed in RLT buffer, and RNA was extracted using DNase-treated RNeasy Micro or Mini kits according to cell number. Each cell subset was processed separately to prevent cross-contamination, with patient and healthy donor samples processed together. The immunoSEQ multiplex PCR was used to amplify TCRB sequences from cDNA, generating 87-bp fragments that spanned the CDR3 region. Sequencing of the amplicons was done on the Illumina HiSeq platform. On the authors' methods: Synthetic template baselines were used to correct PCR bias computationally, reads within Hamming distance 2 were collapsed together, and singletons that could not be merged were discarded. Reads were aligned against IMGT to assign V, D and J genes, CDR3 length and insertions or deletions at six rearrangement sites. Within each subset, clonotype counts were normalized to sorted cell number, after which true diversity and Gini coefficients were computed with the tcR R package. The overlap coefficient, calculated on TCRB nucleotide sequences, was used to quantify repertoire sharing. As a proxy for the pre-selection repertoire, out-of-frame TCRB sequences from naive cells were analyzed. In its TCRdb copy, this immuneACCESS table keeps in-frame sequences only and misses some clones. Where compared with another copy, unresolved V genes explain less than half of these, and the others have no known cause. V, J and clone size were drawn from that table, and D and trimming were deduced from the DNA. Here the sample has some 330,000 clones; 10% to 15% occur a single time. Around 0.0099% of the sample lies in the top ten.

This sequence was found in a woman younger than 30 with type 1 diabetes. Sequenced input: naive CD4+ T cells from blood. The sample's cell subset or site label is to be understood as: true naive CD4+ T cells. The chain is encoded by TRBV4-3 joined to TRBJ2-7; 15 central bases correspond to TRBD2. At the DNA level, the sequence is TGCGCCAGCAGCCGAACCGGGACTAGCGGGAGGATCGAGCAGTACTTC. This yields the protein CASSRTGTSGRIEQYF.